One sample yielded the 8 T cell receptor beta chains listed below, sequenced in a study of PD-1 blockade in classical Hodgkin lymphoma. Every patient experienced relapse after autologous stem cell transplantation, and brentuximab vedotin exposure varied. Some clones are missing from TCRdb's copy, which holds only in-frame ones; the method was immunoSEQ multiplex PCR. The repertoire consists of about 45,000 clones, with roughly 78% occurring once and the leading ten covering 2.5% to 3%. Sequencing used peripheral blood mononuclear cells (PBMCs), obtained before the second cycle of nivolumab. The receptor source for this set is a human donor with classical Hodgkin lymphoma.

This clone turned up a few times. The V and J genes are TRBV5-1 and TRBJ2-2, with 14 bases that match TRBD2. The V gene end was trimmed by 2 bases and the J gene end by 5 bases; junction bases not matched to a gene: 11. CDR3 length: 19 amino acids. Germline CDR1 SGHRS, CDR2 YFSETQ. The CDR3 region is CASSFPPGTSGRGTGELFF. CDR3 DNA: TGCGCCAGCAGCTTCCCCCCCGGGACTAGCGGGAGAGGGACCGGGGAGCTGTTTTTT.

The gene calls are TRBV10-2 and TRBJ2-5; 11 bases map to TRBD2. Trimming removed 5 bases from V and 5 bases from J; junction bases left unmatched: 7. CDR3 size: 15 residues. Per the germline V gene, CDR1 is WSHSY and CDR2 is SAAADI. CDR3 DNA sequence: TGCGCCAGCAGTCTTCTAGCGGGGGGTGGTGAGACCCAGTACTTC. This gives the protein CASSLLAGGGETQYF.

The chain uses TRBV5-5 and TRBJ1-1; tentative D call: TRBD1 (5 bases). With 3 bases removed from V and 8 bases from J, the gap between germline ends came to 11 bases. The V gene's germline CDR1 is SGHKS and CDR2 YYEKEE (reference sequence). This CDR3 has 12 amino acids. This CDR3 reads CASSSGTLEAFF. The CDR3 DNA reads TGTGCCAGCAGCTCCGGGACTCTGGAAGCTTTCTTT.

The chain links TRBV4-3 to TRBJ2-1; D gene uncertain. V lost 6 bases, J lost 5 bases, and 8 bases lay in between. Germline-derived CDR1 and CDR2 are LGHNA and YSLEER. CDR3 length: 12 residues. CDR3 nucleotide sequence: TGCGCCAGCAGTCTACTAAACAATGAGCAGTTCTTC. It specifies CASSLLNNEQFF.

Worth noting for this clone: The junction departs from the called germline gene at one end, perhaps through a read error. CDR3 nucleotides: TGTGCCACGACAGGGGGCTCCCACGAGCAGTACTTC. Its translation is CATTGGSHEQYF. The gene calls are TRBV6-5 and TRBJ2-7; 10 bases match TRBD1. The length of the CDR3 is 12 residues. Looked up from germline, CDR1 is MNHEY and CDR2 is SVGAGI.

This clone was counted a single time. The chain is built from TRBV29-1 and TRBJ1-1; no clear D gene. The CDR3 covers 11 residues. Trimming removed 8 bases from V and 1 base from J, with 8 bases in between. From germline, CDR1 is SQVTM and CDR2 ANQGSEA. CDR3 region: CSLRENTEAFF. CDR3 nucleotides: TGCAGCCTGAGGGAGAACACTGAAGCTTTCTTT.

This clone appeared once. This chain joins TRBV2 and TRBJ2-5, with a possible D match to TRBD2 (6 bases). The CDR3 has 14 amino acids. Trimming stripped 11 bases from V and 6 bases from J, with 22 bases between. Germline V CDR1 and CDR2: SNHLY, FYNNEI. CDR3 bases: TGTGCCTTCAAACTTCGGGAGTCCGGCCAGACCCAGTACTTC. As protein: CAFKLRESGQTQYF.

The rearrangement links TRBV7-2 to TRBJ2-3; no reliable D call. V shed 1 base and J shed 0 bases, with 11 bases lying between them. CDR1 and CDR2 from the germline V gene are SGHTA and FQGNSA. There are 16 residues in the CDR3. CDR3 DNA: TGTGCCAGCAGCTTAGGGGCGGTCCAAAGCACAGATACGCAGTATTTT. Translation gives CASSLGAVQSTDTQYF.